This T cell receptor beta chain appears in the sequencing data of a study of T-cell reconstitution after alpha-beta-depleted transplantation in children. This clonotype was detected many times. Its antigen is still unknown. Unique molecular identifiers were incorporated into the prepared TCRbeta library. In TCRdb, the PCR reads were re-called with MiXCR into one record per CDR3 protein. Of 600,000 to 800,000 distinct CDR3 sequences listed, around 14% are singletons. Points from the study as a whole: Several hundred expanded graft clones reportedly supplied alpha-beta T cells about two months after transplant. Surviving recipient T cells and thymic progenitors accounted for the high day-60 TCRbeta diversity observed in some patients.

The sequences come from PBMCs, collected before TCRalphabeta/CD19-depleted stem cell transplant. This sequence was found in a girl under 10 years old with congenital amegakaryocytic thrombocytopenia, due to receive a stem cell transplant.

The CDR3 bases are TGTGCCAGCAGCCCAGGACTAGACAGAGGATACTTC. Protein sequence: CASSPGLDRGYF. The genes are TRBV7-2 and TRBJ2-7, with 7 bases aligning to TRBD2. The V segment lost 5 bases and the J segment 13 bases; nucleotides outside the gene matches: 11. This CDR3 region has 12 residues. CDR1 and CDR2 from the germline V gene are SGHTA and FQGNSA.